Listed below are T cell receptor beta chains from one sample, sequenced in a study of shared clonotypes between healthy human individuals. The assay was immunoSEQ multiplex PCR, and TCRdb's table has in-frame clones only and misses some. The sample lists roughly 2.6 million clones, around 90% occurring once. The specimen was naive CD4+ T cells sorted from blood. These receptor sequences come from a man between 18 and 35 years old in good health. Both conserved end residues are part of each CDR3. A D gene is named only where the DNA matches it firmly. Not every row has a clone size; where given, it reads once, few, many or a size class.

.	TRBV7-3	.	TRBJ2-7	CASSREPGHGREQYF	TGTGCCAGCAGTCGCGAACCGGGACATGGCAGGGAGCAGTACTTC
TRBD1	TRBV28	.	TRBJ2-7	CASSSDRDSFFQGRGFYEQYF	TGTGCCAGCAGTTCTGACCGGGACAGTTTTTTCCAGGGCAGGGGATTCTACGAGCAGTACTTC
TRBD1	TRBV30	.	TRBJ1-3	CAWAGGAGNTIYF	TGTGCCTGGGCAGGGGGCGCTGGAAACACCATATATTTT
.	TRBV18	.	TRBJ1-2	CASSLNLPGAGDGYTF	TGTGCCAGCTCACTAAACTTACCCGGGGCCGGAGATGGCTACACCTTC
.	TRBV30	.	TRBJ1-2	CAWSTTRRRAGIQSYTF	TGTGCCTGGAGTACTACAAGGAGGCGCGCCGGCATACAAAGCTACACCTTC
.	TRBV6-1	.	TRBJ1-6	CASRFGQPNSPLHF	TGTGCCAGCAGATTCGGACAGCCTAATTCACCCCTCCACTTT
.	TRBV7-9	once	TRBJ2-1	CASTRTDSEQFF	TGTGCCAGCACCCGGACAGACAGTGAGCAGTTCTTC
.	TRBV4-1	.	TRBJ2-3	CASSPPKSPGRLTDTQYF	TGCGCCAGCAGCCCCCCGAAATCACCGGGACGGCTCACAGATACGCAGTATTTT
.	TRBV5-1	.	TRBJ2-7	CASSLGILVYEQYF	TGCGCCAGCAGCTTGGGGATCCTCGTCTACGAGCAGTACTTC
.	TRBV25-1	.	TRBJ1-6	CASSGAGYSPLHF	TGTGCCAGCAGTGGGGCGGGCTATTCACCCCTCCACTTT
.	TRBV6-5	.	TRBJ2-7	CASKTGQISYEQYF	TGTGCCAGCAAAACCGGACAGATCTCCTACGAGCAGTACTTC
.	TRBV18	.	TRBJ2-7	CASSPMGITYEQYF	TGTGCCAGCTCACCAATGGGAATCACCTACGAGCAGTACTTC
.	TRBV6-1	once	TRBJ1-1	CASRWGRETEAFF	TGTGCCAGCAGATGGGGACGGGAGACTGAAGCTTTCTTT
.	TRBV29-1	.	TRBJ1-1	CSVAKGLNTEAFF	TGCAGCGTTGCAAAGGGATTGAACACTGAAGCTTTCTTT
.	TRBV4-1	few	TRBJ2-5	CASSQDPAGRQETQYF	TGCGCCAGCAGCCAAGACCCCGCCGGGCGCCAAGAGACCCAGTACTTC
TRBD1	TRBV14	.	TRBJ2-3	CASSQWGQSGTDTQYF	TGTGCCAGCAGCCAGTGGGGACAGTCCGGCACAGATACGCAGTATTTT
.	TRBV2	.	TRBJ2-7	CASSVEDGTYEQYF	TGTGCCAGCAGTGTGGAGGACGGTACCTACGAGCAGTACTTC
TRBD2	TRBV4-1	.	TRBJ2-7	CASSFLWGLVSYEQYF	TGCGCCAGCAGCTTTTTGTGGGGACTAGTATCCTACGAGCAGTACTTC
TRBD2	TRBV6-5	once	TRBJ2-7	CASRGRGGAHEQYF	TGTGCCAGCAGAGGTCGCGGGGGGGCCCACGAGCAGTACTTC
.	TRBV11-2	.	TRBJ2-2	CASSLGQLNTGELFF	TGTGCCAGCAGCTTAGGACAGCTGAACACCGGGGAGCTGTTTTTT
.	TRBV9	once	TRBJ2-7	CASSEQTTSPGEQYF	TGTGCCAGCAGCGAACAAACGACCTCCCCGGGGGAGCAGTACTTC
.	TRBV2	.	TRBJ2-7	CASSVGSWEQYF	TGTGCCAGCAGTGTCGGTAGCTGGGAGCAGTACTTC
.	TRBV28	.	TRBJ1-5	CASSSPALGNQPQHF	TGTGCCAGCAGTTCCCCGGCCTTAGGCAATCAGCCCCAGCATTTT
TRBD1	TRBV5-1	few	TRBJ1-5	CASSLEQGDQPQHF	TGCGCCAGCAGCTTGGAGCAGGGGGATCAGCCCCAGCATTTT
.	TRBV14	.	TRBJ1-4	CASSHRAATNEKLFF	TGTGCCAGCAGCCATAGGGCGGCAACTAATGAAAAACTGTTTTTT
TRBD1	TRBV28	.	TRBJ1-5	CASSSRITGGRNQPQHF	TGTGCCAGCAGCTCCAGAATAACAGGGGGTAGGAATCAGCCCCAGCATTTT
TRBD2	TRBV30	.	TRBJ2-5	CAWSQLRTLPSGRQTQYF	TGTGCCTGGAGTCAGCTTAGGACCCTACCTAGCGGGAGACAGACCCAGTACTTC
.	TRBV19	.	TRBJ2-5	CASSSSWTLETQYF	TGTGCCAGTAGTTCCTCATGGACCTTAGAGACCCAGTACTTC
.	TRBV5-1	.	TRBJ1-5	CASSTDGPNQPQHF	TGCGCCAGCAGTACGGACGGTCCCAATCAGCCCCAGCATTTT
TRBD1	TRBV7-8	once	TRBJ1-1	CASSRRPGQGAINTEAFF	TGTGCCAGCAGCCGGCGCCCGGGACAGGGGGCTATAAACACTGAAGCTTTCTTT
.	TRBV10-3	.	TRBJ1-1	CAIRESGEGAFF	TGTGCCATCAGGGAAAGTGGCGAGGGGGCTTTCTTT
.	TRBV19	.	TRBJ2-3	CASVNLAEDTQYF	TGTGCCAGTGTTAATCTAGCAGAAGATACGCAGTATTTT
TRBD1	TRBV28	.	TRBJ1-4	CASQTGTGMEKLFF	TGTGCCAGCCAAACCGGGACAGGGATGGAAAAACTGTTTTTT
.	TRBV18	.	TRBJ1-5	CASSPTFRRYSNQPQHF	TGTGCCAGCTCACCGACATTCCGACGGTATAGCAATCAGCCCCAGCATTTT
TRBD1	TRBV18	.	TRBJ2-2	CASSPTGTGTGELFF	TGTGCCAGCTCACCGACCGGGACAGGGACCGGGGAGCTGTTTTTT
.	TRBV6-5	.	TRBJ2-3	CASSPVVGVRITQYF	TGTGCCAGCAGCCCAGTTGTGGGAGTACGGATTACGCAGTATTTT
.	TRBV30	.	TRBJ2-1	CAWGGEIINEQFF	TGTGCCTGGGGCGGGGAGATTATAAATGAGCAGTTCTTC
.	TRBV2	.	TRBJ2-3	CASSEALRAVPYTDTQYF	TGTGCCAGCAGTGAAGCGCTTCGGGCAGTACCTTACACAGATACGCAGTATTTT
.	TRBV9	.	TRBJ2-1	CASSVELRVSSYNEQFF	TGTGCCAGCAGCGTAGAACTCCGGGTAAGCTCCTACAATGAGCAGTTCTTC
TRBD2	TRBV18	.	TRBJ2-1	CASSSRTSGHSYNEQFF	TGTGCCAGCTCATCCCGGACTAGCGGGCACTCCTACAATGAGCAGTTCTTC
.	TRBV5-5	once	TRBJ1-4	CASSSTPLDEKLFF	TGTGCCAGCAGCTCTACACCCTTGGATGAAAAACTGTTTTTT
.	TRBV7-9	.	TRBJ1-5	CASSPGNQPQHF	TGTGCCAGCAGCCCCGGCAATCAGCCCCAGCATTTT
TRBD2	TRBV7-9	.	TRBJ2-3	CASSLRGTSRNTDTQYF	TGTGCCAGCAGCTTAAGGGGGACTAGCAGGAACACAGATACGCAGTATTTT
.	TRBV15	.	TRBJ2-3	CATSRVVTTDTQYF	TGTGCCACCAGCAGAGTGGTTACCACAGATACGCAGTATTTT
TRBD1	TRBV25-1	.	TRBJ1-4	CASSAGQGWGPEKLFF	TGTGCCAGCAGTGCCGGACAGGGATGGGGTCCTGAAAAACTGTTTTTT
.	TRBV6-1	.	TRBJ2-7	CASSGTSNRYEQYF	TGTGCCAGCAGTGGAACTAGCAATCGGTACGAGCAGTACTTC
.	TRBV6-5	.	TRBJ1-4	CASSYTATNEKLFF	TGTGCCAGCAGTTACACTGCAACTAATGAAAAACTGTTTTTT